The rows below give T cell receptor beta chains drawn from one sample of a study of cytomegalovirus exposure and HLA in healthy donors. Clones were sequenced by immunoSEQ multiplex PCR, and TCRdb holds only the in-frame ones, with some missing. The sample yields around 86,000 clones, around 8% seen once. Sequenced sample: PBMCs. These receptors all come from a man in his fifties in good health and CMV-seronegative. CDR3s include the opening cysteine and the closing phenylalanine or tryptophan. The D gene is left open where the match is weak. A clone size is listed for some rows: how often the clone was seen (once, few, many), or a class if it is expanded.

NA | TRBJ2-4 | TRBV9 | NA | 15 | CASSSQGGVGNIQYF | TGTGCCAGCAGCTCCCAAGGGGGAGTGGGAAACATTCAGTACTTC
TRBD2 | TRBJ2-7 | TRBV27 | few | 15 | CASSLSGLEGDEQYF | TGTGCCAGCAGTTTATCGGGACTAGAGGGGGACGAGCAGTACTTC
NA | TRBJ2-7 | TRBV7-8 | NA | 14 | CASSLGGRGYEQYF | TGTGCCAGCAGCTTAGGAGGGAGAGGGTACGAGCAGTACTTC
TRBD2 | TRBJ2-1 | TRBV15 | few | 15 | CATRLAGGPYNEQFF | TGTGCCACCCGGCTGGCGGGGGGGCCCTACAATGAGCAGTTCTTC
NA | TRBJ2-5 | TRBV5-4 | NA | 14 | CASSLAGYQETQYF | TGTGCCAGCAGCTTGGCAGGGTACCAAGAGACCCAGTACTTC
TRBD1 | TRBJ2-7 | TRBV5-6 | few | 15 | CASSLAQAGGYEQYF | TGTGCCAGCAGCTTGGCTCAGGCAGGGGGCTACGAGCAGTACTTC
NA | TRBJ1-5 | TRBV5-1 | few | 16 | CASSSGPQGTNQPQHF | TGCGCCAGCAGCTCCGGGCCACAGGGAACCAATCAGCCCCAGCATTTT
TRBD1 | TRBJ2-1 | TRBV7-9 | NA | 15 | CASRKGTGFVIEQFF | TGTGCCAGCAGAAAAGGGACAGGTTTTGTGATCGAGCAGTTCTTC
NA | TRBJ2-2 | TRBV5-4 | NA | 15 | CASSFEPRGTGELFF | TGTGCCAGCAGCTTTGAGCCCAGAGGGACCGGGGAGCTGTTTTTT
TRBD2 | TRBJ2-3 | TRBV11-3 | few | 16 | CASSSGLAGGTDTQYF | TGTGCCAGCAGCTCGGGACTAGCGGGGGGCACAGATACGCAGTATTTT
TRBD2 | TRBJ2-2 | TRBV2 | NA | 18 | CASTYPLGLAGRTGELFF | TGTGCCAGCACCTATCCGTTAGGACTAGCAGGGAGAACCGGGGAGCTGTTTTTT
NA | TRBJ2-5 | TRBV28 | NA | 16 | CASSSYLVFVGEAQYF | TGTGCCAGCAGTTCCTACCTAGTTTTTGTGGGAGAGGCCCAGTACTTC
NA | TRBJ2-2 | TRBV28 | NA | 12 | CASSLNTGELFF | TGTGCCAGCAGTCTTAACACCGGGGAGCTGTTTTTT
NA | TRBJ1-5 | TRBV27 | few | 16 | CASSYPTGYSNQPQHF | TGTGCCAGCAGTTACCCCACGGGGTATAGCAATCAGCCCCAGCATTTT
TRBD1 | TRBJ2-5 | TRBV5-1 | few | 15 | CASSGTGGEWETQYF | TGCGCCAGCAGCGGCACAGGGGGCGAGTGGGAGACCCAGTACTTC
TRBD2 | TRBJ2-7 | TRBV7-2 | few | 16 | CASSFYPSGLSYEQYF | TGTGCCAGCAGCTTTTACCCTAGCGGGCTTTCCTACGAGCAGTACTTC
NA | TRBJ1-2 | TRBV28 | NA | 15 | CASIPMREGNYGYTF | TGTGCCAGCATTCCGATGAGAGAGGGCAACTATGGCTACACCTTC